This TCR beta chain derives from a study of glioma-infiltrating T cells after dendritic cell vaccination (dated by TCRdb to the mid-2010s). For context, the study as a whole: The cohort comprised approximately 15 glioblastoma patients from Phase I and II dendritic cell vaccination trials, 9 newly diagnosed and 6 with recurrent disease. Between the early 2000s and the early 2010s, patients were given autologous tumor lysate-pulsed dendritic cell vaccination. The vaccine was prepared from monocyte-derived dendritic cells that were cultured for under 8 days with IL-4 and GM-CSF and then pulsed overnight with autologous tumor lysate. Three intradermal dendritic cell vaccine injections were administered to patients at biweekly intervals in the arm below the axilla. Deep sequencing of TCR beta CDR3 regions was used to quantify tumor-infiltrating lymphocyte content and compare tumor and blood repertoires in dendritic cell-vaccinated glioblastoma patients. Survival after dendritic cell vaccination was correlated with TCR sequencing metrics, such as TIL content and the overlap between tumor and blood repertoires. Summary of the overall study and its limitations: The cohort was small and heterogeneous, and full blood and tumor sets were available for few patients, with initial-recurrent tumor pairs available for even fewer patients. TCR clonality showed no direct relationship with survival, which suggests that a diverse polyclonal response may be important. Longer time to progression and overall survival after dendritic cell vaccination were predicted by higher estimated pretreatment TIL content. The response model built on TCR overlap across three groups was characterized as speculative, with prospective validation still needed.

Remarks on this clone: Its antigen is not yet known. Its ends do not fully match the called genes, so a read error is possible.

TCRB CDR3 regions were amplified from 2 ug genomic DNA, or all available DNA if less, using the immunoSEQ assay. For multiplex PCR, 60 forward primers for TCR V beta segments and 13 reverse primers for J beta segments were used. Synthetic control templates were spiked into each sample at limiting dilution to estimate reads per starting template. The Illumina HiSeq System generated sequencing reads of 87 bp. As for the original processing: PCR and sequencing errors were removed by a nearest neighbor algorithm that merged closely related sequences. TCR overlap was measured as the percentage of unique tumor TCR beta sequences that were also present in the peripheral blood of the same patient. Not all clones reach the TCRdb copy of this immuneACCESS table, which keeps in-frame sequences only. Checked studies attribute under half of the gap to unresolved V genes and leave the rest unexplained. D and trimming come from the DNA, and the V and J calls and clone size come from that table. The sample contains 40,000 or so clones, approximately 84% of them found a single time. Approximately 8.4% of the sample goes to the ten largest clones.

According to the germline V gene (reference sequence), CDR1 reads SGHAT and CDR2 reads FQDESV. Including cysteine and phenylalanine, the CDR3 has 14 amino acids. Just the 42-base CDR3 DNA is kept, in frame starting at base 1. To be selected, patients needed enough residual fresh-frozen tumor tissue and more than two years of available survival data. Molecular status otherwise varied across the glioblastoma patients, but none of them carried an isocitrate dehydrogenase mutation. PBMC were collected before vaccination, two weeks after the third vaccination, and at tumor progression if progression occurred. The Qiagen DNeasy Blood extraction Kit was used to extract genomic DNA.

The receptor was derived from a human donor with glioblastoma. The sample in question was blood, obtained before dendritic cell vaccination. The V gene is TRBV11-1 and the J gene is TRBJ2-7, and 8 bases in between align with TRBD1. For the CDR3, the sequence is CASSSPTGAYKQYF. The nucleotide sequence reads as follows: TGTGCCAGCAGCTCACCGACAGGGGCCTACAAGCAGTACTTC. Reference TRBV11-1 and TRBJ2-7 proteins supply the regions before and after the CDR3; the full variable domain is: EAEVAQSPRYKITEKSQAVAFWCDPISGHATLYWYRQILGQGPELLVQFQDESVVDDSQLPKDRFSAERLKGVDSTLKIQPAELGDSAMYLCASSSPTGAYKQYFGPGTRLTVT.